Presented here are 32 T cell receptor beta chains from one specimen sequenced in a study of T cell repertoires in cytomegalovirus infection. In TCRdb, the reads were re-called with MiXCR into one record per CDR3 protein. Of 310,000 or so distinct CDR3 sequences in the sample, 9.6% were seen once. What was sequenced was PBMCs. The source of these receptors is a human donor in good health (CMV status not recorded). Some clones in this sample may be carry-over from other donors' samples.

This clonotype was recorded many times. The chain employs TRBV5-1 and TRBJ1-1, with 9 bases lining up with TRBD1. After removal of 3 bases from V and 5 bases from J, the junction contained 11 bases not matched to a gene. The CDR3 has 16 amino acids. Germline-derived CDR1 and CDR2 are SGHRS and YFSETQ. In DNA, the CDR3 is TGCGCCAGCAGCTCAGACAGGGGGTCCGGGGGGACTGAAGCTTTCTTT. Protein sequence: CASSSDRGSGGTEAFF.

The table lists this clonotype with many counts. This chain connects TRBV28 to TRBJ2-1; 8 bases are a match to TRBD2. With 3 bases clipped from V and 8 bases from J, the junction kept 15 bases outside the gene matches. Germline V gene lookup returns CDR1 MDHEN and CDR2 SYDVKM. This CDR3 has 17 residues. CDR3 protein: CASSFPSRGAGWDEQFF. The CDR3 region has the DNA TGTGCCAGCAGTTTCCCTTCGCGGGGGGCAGGATGGGATGAGCAGTTCTTC.

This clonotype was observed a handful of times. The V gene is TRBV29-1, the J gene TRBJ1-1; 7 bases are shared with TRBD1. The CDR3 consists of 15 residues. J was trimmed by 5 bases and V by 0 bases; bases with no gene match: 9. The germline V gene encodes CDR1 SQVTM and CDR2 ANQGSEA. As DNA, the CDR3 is TGCAGCGTTGAAGAGAATAGGGGGCGGTGGACTGAAGCTTTCTTT. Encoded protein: CSVEENRGRWTEAFF. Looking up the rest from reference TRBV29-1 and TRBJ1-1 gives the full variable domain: SAVISQKPSRDICQRGTSLTIQCQVDSQVTMMFWYRQQPGQSLTLIATANQGSEATYESGFVIDKFPISRPNLTFSTLTVSNMSPEDSSIYLCSVEENRGRWTEAFFGQGTRLTVV.

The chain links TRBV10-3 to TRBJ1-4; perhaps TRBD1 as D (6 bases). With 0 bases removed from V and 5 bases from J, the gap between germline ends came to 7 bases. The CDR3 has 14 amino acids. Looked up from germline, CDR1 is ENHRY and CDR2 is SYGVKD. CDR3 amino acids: CAISESGANEKLFF. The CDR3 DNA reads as TGTGCCATCAGTGAGTCGGGGGCCAATGAAAAACTGTTTTTT.

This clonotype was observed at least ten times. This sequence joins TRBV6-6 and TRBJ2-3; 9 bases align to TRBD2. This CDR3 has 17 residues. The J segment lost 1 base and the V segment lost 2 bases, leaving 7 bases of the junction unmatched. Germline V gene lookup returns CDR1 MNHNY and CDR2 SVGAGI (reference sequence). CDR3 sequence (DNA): TGTGCCAGCAGTTACGGGCCTAGCGGGGCTCGCACAGATACGCAGTATTTT. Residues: CASSYGPSGARTDTQYF.

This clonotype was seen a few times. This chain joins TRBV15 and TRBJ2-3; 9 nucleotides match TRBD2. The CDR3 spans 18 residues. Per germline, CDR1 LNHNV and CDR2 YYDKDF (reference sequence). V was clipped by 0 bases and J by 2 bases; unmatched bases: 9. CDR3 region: CATSRDRGAGGPTDTQYF. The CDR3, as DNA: TGTGCCACCAGCAGAGATCGGGGAGCGGGGGGACCCACAGATACGCAGTATTTT.

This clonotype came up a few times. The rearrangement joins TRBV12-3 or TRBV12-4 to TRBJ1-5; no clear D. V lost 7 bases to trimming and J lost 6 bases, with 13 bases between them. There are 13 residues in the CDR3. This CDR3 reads CASTPERFQPQHF. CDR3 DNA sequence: TGTGCCAGCACCCCGGAGAGGTTTCAGCCCCAGCATTTT.

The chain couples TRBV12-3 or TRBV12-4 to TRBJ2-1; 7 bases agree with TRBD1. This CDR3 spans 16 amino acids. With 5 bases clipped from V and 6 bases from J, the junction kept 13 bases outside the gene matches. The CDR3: CASSRQGVPPFNEQFF. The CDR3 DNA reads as TGTGCCAGCAGTCGGCAGGGGGTTCCGCCCTTCAATGAGCAGTTCTTC.

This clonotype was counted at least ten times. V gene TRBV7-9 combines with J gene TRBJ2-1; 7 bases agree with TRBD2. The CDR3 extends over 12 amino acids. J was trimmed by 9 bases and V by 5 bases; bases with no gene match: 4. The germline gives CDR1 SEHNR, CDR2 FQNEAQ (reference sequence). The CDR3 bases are TGTGCCAGCAGCAGCGGGACTATTGAGCAGTTCTTC. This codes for CASSSGTIEQFF.

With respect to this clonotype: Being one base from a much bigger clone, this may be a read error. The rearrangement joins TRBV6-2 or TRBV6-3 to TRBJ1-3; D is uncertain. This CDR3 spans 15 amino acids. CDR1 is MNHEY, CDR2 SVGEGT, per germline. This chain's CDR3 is CASSYGFFSGNTTYF. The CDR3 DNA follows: TGTGCCAGCAGTTACGGCTTCTTCTCTGGAAACACCACATATTTT.

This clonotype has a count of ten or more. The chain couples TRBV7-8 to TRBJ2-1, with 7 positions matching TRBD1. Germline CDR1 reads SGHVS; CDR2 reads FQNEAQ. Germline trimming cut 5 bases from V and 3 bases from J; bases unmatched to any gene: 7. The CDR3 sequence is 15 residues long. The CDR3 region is CASSKRGTVYNEQFF. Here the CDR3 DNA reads TGTGCCAGCAGCAAGAGGGGGACAGTCTACAATGAGCAGTTCTTC.

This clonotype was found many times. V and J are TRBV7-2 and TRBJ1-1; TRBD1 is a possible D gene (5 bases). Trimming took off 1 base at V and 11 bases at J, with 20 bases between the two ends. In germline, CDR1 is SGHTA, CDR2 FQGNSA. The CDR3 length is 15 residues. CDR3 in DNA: TGTGCCAGCAGCTTAGAAGGGGTCCCTGGGGAGAGCGCTTTCTTT. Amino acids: CASSLEGVPGESAFF.

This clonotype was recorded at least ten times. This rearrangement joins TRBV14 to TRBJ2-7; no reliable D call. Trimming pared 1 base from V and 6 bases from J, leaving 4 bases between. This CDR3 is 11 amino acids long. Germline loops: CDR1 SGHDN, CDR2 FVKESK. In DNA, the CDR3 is TGTGCCAGCAGCCAAGGCGGCGAGCAGTACTTC. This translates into CASSQGGEQYF. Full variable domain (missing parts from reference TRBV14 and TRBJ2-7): EAGVTQFPSHSVIEKGQTVTLRCDPISGHDNLYWYRRVMGKEIKFLLHFVKESKQDESGMPNNRFLAERTGGTYSTLKVQPAELEDSGVYFCASSQGGEQYFGPGTRLTVT.

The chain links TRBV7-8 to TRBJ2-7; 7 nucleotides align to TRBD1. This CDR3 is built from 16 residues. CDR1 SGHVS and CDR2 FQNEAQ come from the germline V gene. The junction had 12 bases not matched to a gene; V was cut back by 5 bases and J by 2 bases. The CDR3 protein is CASSPRGRQGTYEQYV. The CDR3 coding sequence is TGTGCCAGCAGCCCCCGGGGCCGACAGGGCACCTACGAGCAGTACGTC.

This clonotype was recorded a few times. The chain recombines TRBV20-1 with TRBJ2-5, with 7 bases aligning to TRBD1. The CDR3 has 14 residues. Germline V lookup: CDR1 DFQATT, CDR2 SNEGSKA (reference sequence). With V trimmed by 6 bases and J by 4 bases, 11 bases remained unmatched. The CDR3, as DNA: TGCAGTGCCTCCAGACAGGGAAATGGAGAGACCCAGTACTTC. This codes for CSASRQGNGETQYF.

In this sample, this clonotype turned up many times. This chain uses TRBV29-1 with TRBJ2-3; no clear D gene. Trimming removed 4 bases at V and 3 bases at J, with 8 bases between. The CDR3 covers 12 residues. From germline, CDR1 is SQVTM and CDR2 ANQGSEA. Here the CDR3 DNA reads TGCAGCGTTGGGTTGGAAACAGATACGCAGTATTTT. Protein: CSVGLETDTQYF.

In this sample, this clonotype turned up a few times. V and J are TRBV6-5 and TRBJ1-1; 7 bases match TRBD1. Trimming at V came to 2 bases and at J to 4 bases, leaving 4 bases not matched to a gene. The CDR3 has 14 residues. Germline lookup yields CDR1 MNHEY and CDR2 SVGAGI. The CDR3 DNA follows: TGTGCCAGCAGTTACAACAGGGGCTCCACTGAAGCTTTCTTT. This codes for CASSYNRGSTEAFF.

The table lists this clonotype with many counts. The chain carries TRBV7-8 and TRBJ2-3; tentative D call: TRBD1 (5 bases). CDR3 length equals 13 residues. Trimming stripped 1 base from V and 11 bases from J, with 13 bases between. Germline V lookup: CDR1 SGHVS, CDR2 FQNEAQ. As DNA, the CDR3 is TGTGCCAGCAGCTTAGTCCAGGGAAGAAAGCAGTATTTT. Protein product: CASSLVQGRKQYF.

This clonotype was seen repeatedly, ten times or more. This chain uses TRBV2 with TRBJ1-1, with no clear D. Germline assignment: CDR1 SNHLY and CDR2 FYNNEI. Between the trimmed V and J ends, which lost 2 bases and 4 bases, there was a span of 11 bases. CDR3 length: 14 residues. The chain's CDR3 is CASSERAGPTEAFF. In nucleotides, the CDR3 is TGTGCCAGCAGTGAAAGGGCTGGCCCCACTGAAGCTTTCTTT.

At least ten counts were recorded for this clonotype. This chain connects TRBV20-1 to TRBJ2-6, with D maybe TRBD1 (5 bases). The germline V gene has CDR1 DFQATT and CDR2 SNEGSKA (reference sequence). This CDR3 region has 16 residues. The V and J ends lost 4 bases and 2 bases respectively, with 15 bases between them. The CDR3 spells CSAIYQGIAGANVLTF. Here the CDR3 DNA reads TGCAGTGCTATCTACCAGGGAATAGCTGGGGCCAACGTCCTGACTTTC.

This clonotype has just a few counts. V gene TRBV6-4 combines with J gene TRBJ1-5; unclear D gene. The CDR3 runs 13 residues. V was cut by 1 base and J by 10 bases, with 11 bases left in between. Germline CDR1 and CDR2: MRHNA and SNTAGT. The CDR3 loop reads CASSDFSGSPQHF. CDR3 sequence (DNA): TGTGCCAGCAGTGACTTCAGCGGTAGCCCCCAGCATTTT.

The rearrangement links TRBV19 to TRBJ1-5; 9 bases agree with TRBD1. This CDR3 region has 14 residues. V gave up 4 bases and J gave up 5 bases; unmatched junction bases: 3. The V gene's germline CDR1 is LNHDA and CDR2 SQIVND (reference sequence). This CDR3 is CASSTWTGDQPQHF. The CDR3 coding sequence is TGTGCCAGTAGTACTTGGACAGGGGATCAGCCCCAGCATTTT.

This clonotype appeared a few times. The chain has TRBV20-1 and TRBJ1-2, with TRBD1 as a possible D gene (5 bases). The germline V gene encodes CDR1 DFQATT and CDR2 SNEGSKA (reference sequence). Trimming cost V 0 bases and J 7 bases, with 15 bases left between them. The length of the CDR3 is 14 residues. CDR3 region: CSAREGTQRSGYTF. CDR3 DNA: TGCAGTGCTAGAGAGGGGACTCAGCGGAGTGGCTACACCTTC.

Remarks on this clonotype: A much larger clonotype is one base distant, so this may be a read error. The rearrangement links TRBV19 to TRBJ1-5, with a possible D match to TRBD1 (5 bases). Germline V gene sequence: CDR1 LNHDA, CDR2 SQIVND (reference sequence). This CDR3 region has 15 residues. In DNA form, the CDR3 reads TGTGCCAATAGTCCAGACAGTTGGAGCAATCAGCCCCAGCATTTT. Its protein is CANSPDSWSNQPQHF.

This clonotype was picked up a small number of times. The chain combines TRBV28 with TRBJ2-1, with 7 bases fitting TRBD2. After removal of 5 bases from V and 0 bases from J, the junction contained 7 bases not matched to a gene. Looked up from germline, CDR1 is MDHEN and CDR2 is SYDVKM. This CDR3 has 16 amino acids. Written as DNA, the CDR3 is TGTGCCAGCAGTACCACCTGGGGGGGCTCCTACAATGAGCAGTTCTTC. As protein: CASSTTWGGSYNEQFF.

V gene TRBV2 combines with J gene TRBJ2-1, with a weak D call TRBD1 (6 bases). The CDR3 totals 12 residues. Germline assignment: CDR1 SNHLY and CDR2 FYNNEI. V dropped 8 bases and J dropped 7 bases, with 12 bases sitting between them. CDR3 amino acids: CASDFQGNEQFF. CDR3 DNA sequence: TGTGCCAGCGATTTTCAGGGGAATGAGCAGTTCTTC.

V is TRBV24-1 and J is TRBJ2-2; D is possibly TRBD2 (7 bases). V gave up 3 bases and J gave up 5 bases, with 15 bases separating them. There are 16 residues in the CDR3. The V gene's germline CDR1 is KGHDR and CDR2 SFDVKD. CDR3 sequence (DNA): TGTGCCACCAGTGATCAACAGGGAGGGAAGACCGGGGAGCTGTTTTTT. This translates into CATSDQQGGKTGELFF.

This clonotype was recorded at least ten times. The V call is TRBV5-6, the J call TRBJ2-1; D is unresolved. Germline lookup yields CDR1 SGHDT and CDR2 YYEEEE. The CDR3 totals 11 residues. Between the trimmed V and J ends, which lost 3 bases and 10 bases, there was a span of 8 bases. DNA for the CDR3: TGTGCCAGCAGCTCCACCCGGGAGCAGTTCTTC. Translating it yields CASSSTREQFF.

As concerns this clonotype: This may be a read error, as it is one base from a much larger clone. DNA of the CDR3: TGTGCCAGCAGCAGGACTAGCGGGGGGGCCGCGAATGATCAGTTCTTC. Its protein is CASSRTSGGAANDQFF. This sequence joins TRBV3-1 and TRBJ2-1, with 15 bases aligning to TRBD2. CDR1 is LGHDT and CDR2 is YNNKEL in the germline V gene (reference sequence). This CDR3 region has 16 residues.

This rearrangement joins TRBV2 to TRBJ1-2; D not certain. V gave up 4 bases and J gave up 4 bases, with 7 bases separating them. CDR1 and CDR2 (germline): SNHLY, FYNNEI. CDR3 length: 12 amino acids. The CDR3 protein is CASSAIPYGYTF. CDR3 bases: TGTGCCAGCAGTGCCATTCCCTATGGCTACACCTTC.

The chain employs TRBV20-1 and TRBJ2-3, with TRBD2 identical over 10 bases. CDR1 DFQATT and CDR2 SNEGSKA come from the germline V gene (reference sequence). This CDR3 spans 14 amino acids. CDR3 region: CSVRLAGRTDTQYF. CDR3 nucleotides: TGCAGCGTTAGACTAGCGGGTCGGACAGATACGCAGTATTTT.

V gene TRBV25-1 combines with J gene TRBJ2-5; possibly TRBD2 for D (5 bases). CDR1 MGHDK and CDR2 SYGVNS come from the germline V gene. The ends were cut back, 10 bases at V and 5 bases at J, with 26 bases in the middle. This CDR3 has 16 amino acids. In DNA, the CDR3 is TGTGCCACCCAGCCTCTTTCGGGAACCAAGCGGGAGACCCAGTACTTC. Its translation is CATQPLSGTKRETQYF.